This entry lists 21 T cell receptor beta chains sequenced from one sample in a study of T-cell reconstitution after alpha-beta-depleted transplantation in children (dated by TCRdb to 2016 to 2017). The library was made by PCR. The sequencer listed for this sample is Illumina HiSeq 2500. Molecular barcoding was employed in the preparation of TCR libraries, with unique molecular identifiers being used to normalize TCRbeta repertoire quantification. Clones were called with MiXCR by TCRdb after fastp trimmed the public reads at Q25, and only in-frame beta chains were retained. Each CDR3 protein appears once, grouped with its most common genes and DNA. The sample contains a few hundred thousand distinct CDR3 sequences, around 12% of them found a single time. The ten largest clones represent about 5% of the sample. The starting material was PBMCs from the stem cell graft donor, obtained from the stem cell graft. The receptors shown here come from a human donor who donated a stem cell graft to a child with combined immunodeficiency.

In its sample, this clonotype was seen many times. The CDR3 spells CSVERTGTEAEAFF. CDR3 DNA: TGCAGCGTAGAACGGACGGGGACGGAGGCTGAAGCTTTCTTT. The V gene is TRBV29-1, the J gene TRBJ1-1; a weak D match, TRBD1 (5 bases). V shed 6 bases and J shed 6 bases, with 20 bases lying between them. The CDR3 has 14 amino acids. Germline CDR1 SQVTM, CDR2 ANQGSEA.

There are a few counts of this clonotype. CDR3 DNA sequence: TGTGCCAGCAGCTTAACGGGCTTGTCAGAGACCCAGTACTTC. The encoded protein is CASSLTGLSETQYF. This chain joins TRBV7-3 and TRBJ2-5; D remains unclear. The CDR3 contains 14 residues. The germline gives CDR1 SGHTA, CDR2 FQGTGA. Trimming pared 0 bases from V and 4 bases from J, leaving 9 bases between. Supplemented by reference TRBV7-3 and TRBJ2-5, the full variable domain reads GAGVSQTPSNKVTEKGKYVELRCDPISGHTALYWYRQSLGQGPEFLIYFQGTGAADDSGLPNDRFFAVRPEGSVSTLKIQRTERGDSAVYLCASSLTGLSETQYFGPGTRLLVL.

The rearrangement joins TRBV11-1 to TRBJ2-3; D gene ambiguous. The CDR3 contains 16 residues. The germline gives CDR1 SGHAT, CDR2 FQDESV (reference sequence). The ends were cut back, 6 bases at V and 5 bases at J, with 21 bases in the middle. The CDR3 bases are TGTGCCAGCAGTCTCCATCGCGGTTCAGTCGGAGATACGCAGTATTTT. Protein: CASSLHRGSVGDTQYF. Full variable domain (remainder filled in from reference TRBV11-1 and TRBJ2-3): EAEVAQSPRYKITEKSQAVAFWCDPISGHATLYWYRQILGQGPELLVQFQDESVVDDSQLPKDRFSAERLKGVDSTLKIQPAELGDSAMYLCASSLHRGSVGDTQYFGPGTRLTVL.

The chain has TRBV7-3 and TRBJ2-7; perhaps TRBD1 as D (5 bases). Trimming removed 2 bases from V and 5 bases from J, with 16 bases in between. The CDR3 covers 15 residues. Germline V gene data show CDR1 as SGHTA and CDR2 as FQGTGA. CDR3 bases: TGTGCCAGCAGCTTAGGGGCAAGAGACGTCGACGAGCAGTACTTC. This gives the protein CASSLGARDVDEQYF.

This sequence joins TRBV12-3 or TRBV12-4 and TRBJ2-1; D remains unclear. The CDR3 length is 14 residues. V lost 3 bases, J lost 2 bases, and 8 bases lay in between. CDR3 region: CASSFSNPYNEQFF. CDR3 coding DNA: TGTGCCAGCAGTTTCTCCAACCCCTACAATGAGCAGTTCTTC.

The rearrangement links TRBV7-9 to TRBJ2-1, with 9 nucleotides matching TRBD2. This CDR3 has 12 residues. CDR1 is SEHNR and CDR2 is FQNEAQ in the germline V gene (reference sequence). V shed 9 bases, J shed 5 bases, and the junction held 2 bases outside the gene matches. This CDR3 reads CASLAGNNEQFF. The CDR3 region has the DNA TGTGCCAGTCTAGCGGGGAACAATGAGCAGTTCTTC.

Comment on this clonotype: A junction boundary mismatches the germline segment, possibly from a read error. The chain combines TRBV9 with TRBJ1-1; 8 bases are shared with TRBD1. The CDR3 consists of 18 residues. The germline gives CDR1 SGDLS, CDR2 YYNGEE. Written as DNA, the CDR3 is TGCGCCAGAGAACAGGGGGGTCGGTTCATCAAGATGAACACTCAAGCTTTCTTT. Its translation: CAREQGGRFIKMNTQAFF.

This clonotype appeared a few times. The CDR3 sequence: CASSLDRAKELDTEAFF. CDR3 sequence (DNA): TGTGCCAGCAGTTTAGACAGGGCCAAGGAACTTGACACTGAAGCTTTCTTT. This sequence joins TRBV12-3 or TRBV12-4 and TRBJ1-1, with D perhaps TRBD1 (6 bases). The germline V and J ends were trimmed by 1 base and 3 bases, with 18 bases remaining between them. This CDR3 is built from 17 residues.

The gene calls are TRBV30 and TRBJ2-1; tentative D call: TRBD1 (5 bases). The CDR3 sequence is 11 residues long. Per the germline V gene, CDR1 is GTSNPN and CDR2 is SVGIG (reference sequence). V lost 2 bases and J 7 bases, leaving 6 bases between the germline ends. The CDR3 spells CAWSHRNEQFF. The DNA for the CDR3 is TGTGCCTGGAGTCACAGGAATGAGCAGTTCTTC.

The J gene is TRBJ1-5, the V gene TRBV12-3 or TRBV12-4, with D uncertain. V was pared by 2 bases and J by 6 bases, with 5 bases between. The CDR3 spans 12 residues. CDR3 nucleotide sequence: TGTGCCAGCAGTTTAACCCGTCAGCCCCAGCATTTT. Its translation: CASSLTRQPQHF.

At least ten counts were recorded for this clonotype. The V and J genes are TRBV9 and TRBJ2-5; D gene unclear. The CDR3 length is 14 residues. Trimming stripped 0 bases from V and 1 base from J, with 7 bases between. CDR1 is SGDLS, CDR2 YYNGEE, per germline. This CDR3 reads CASSVGSFQETQYF. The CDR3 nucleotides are TGTGCCAGCAGCGTAGGTAGTTTCCAAGAGACCCAGTACTTC.

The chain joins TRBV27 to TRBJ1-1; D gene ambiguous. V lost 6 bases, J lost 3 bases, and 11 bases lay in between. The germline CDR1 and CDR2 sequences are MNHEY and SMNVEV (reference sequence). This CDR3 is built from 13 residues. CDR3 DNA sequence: TGTGCCAGCAGCCGATTACAAGACACTGAAGCTTTCTTT. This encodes CASSRLQDTEAFF.

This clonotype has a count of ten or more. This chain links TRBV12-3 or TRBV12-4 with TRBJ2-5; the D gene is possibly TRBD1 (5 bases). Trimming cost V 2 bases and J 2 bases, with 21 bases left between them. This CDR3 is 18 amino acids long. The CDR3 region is CASSLRRTHGNEQETQYF. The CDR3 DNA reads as TGTGCCAGCAGTTTACGTAGGACACACGGAAATGAACAAGAGACCCAGTACTTC.

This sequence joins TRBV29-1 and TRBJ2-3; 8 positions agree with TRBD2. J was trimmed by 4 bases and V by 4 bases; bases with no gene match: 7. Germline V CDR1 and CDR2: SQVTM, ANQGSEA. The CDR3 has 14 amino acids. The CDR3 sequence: CSVASSGFSDTQYF. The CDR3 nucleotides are TGCAGCGTTGCCTCTAGCGGGTTCTCAGATACGCAGTATTTT.

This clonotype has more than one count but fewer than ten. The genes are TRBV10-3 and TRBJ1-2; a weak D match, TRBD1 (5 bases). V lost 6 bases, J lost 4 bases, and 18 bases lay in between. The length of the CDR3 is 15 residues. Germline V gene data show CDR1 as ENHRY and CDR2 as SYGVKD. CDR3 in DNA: TGTGCCATCAGCTCTGGAGAACCGGGGCTCTATGGCTACACCTTC. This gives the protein CAISSGEPGLYGYTF.

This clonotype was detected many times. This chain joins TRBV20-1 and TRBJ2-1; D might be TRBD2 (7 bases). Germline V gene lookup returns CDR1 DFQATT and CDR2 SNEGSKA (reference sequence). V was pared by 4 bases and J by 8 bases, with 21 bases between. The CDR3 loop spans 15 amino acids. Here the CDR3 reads CSANPWGGQVDEQFF. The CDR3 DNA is TGCAGTGCTAACCCCTGGGGGGGCCAGGTGGATGAGCAGTTCTTC.

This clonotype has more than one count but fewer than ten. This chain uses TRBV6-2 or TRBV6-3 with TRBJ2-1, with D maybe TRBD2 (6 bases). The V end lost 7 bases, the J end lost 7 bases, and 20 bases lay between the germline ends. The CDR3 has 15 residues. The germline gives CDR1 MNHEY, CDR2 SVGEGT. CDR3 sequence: CASIPRDSPNNEQFF. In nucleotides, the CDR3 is TGTGCCAGCATCCCCCGGGACTCCCCGAATAATGAGCAGTTCTTC.

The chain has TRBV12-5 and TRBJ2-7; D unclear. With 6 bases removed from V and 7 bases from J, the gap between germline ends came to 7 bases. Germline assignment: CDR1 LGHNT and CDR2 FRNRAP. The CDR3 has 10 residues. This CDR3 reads CASGRMEQYF. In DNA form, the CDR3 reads TGTGCTAGTGGACGAATGGAGCAGTACTTC.

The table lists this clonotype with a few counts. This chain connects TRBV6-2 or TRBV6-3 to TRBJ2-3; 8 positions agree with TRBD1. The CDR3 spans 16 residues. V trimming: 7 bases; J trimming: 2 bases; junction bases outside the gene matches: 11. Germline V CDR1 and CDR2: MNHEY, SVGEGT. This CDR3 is CASTQGALTFTDTQYF. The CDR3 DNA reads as TGTGCCAGCACCCAGGGGGCCTTAACTTTCACAGATACGCAGTATTTT.

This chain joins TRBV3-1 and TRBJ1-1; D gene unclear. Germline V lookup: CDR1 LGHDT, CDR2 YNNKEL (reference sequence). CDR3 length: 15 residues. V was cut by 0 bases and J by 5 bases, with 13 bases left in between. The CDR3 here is CASSQDITWGTEAFF. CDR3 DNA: TGTGCCAGCAGCCAAGATATCACCTGGGGAACTGAAGCTTTCTTT.

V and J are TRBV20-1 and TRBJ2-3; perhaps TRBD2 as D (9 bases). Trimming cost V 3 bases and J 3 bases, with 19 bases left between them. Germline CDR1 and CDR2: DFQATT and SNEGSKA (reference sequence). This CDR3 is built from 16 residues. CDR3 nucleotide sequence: TGCAGTGCTAGGTCCAGGGGGCGGGGGGGGACAGATACGCAGTATTTT. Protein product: CSARSRGRGGTDTQYF.